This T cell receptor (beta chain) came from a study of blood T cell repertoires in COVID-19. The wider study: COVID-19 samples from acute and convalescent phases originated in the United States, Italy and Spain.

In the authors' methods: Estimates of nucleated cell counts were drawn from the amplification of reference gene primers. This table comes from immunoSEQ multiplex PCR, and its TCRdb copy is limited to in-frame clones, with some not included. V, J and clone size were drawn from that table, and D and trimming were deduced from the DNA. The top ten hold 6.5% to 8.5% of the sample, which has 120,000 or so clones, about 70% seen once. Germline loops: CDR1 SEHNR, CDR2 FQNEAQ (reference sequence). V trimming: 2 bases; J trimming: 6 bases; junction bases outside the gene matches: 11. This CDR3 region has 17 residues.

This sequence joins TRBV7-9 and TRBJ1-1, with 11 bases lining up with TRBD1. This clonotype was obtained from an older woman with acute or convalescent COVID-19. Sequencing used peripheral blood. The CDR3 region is CASSLRGGTGGTPEAFF. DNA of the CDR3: TGTGCCAGCAGCTTAAGAGGCGGGACAGGGGGGACACCTGAAGCTTTCTTT.